The source of this TCR beta chain is a study of tumor and adjacent non-tumor tissue in lung cancer. Whole-study context: The patients, around 10 men and 5 or 6 women, were about 30 to 85 with stage I to III disease.

RNA was extracted from bulk tissue without any cell sorting. More than 3 cm separated this lung sample from the edge of the tumor. The CDR3 length is 13 residues. Per the germline V gene, CDR1 is SGHRS and CDR2 is YFSETQ. V was clipped by 5 bases and J by 3 bases, with 12 bases between them. TCRbeta libraries were built with three rounds of nested PCR, modified from ARM-PCR. Using its own MiXCR run on the multiplex PCR reads, TCRdb lists one record per CDR3 protein. The top ten hold roughly 22% of the sample, which has fewer than 90,000 distinct CDR3 sequences, 65% to 80% seen once. The sequenced sample was distant non-tumor lung tissue. The sequence was collected from a woman aged 50 to 60 with non-small cell lung cancer. The chain combines TRBV5-1 with TRBJ2-7; D possibly matches TRBD1 or TRBD2 (5 bases each). The CDR3 DNA reads as TGCGCCAGCAGATTCCCAGGGAGCTACGAGCAGTACTTC. Protein sequence: CASRFPGSYEQYF.